Sequencing of this T cell receptor beta chain was carried out in a study of spatial heterogeneity in lung cancer. Whole-study context: A total of about 73 untreated early-stage non-small cell lung cancer patients served as donors.

TCRdb redid the calling of the 5' RACE reads with MiXCR, one entry per CDR3 protein. The sample lists roughly 70,000 distinct CDR3 sequences, approximately 8.9% seen once, with roughly 1.8% in the top ten. Documented time point: blood at routine non-recurrence follow-up after resection. The authors sequenced whole RNA from tumor, nontumor lung or frozen PBMC without sorting. CDR1 MGHDK and CDR2 SYGVNS come from the germline V gene. V was trimmed by 1 base and J by 11 bases, leaving 15 bases between them. The CDR3 spans 15 residues. This chain uses TRBV25-1 with TRBJ1-6, with D perhaps matching TRBD1 (5 bases). The input for sequencing was PBMCs, taken at follow-up. The receptor's source is a female donor with early-stage non-small cell lung cancer. CDR3 nucleotides: TGTGCCAGCAGTGAATCGGGGGAATCTTATACACCCCTCCACTTT. Amino acids: CASSESGESYTPLHF. The variable domain in full, with the rest retrieved from reference TRBV25-1 and TRBJ1-6, is EADIYQTPRYLVIGTGKKITLECSQTMGHDKMYWYQQDPGMELHLIHYSYGVNSTEKGDLSSESTVSRIRTEHFPLTLESARPSHTSQYLCASSESGESYTPLHFGNGTRLTVT.